This TCR beta chain emerged from a study of T cell repertoires in cytomegalovirus infection. Study summary: Indications came from public TCR beta signatures; they pointed to CMV infection and to a matching HLA type. Study observations and caveats: In two of eight donors, the top clonotype was HLA-C-restricted CMV-specific. The cumulative frequency of public TCR beta families identified carriers of CMV plus the relevant HLA.

This clonotype was detected once. Its target is not known. The CDR3 length is 17 residues. Losses at the gene ends were 10 bases for V and 5 bases for J; bases not matched to a gene: 18. One entry per CDR3 protein, called by TCRdb with MiXCR from the reads. The repertoire holds approximately 310,000 distinct CDR3 sequences, 20% to 25% seen once, with roughly 14% in the top ten. This chain joins TRBV12-3 or TRBV12-4 and TRBJ2-1; 9 bases line up with TRBD2. Here the sequenced sample was cultured PBMCs, taken from culture after CMV antigen stimulation. This sequence was found in a human donor in good health (CMV status not recorded). Some clones in this sample may be carry-over from other donors' samples. The CDR3 here is CAIRGGREGRVNNEQFF. CDR3 bases: TGTGCCATCAGGGGTGGGCGGGAGGGCCGCGTTAACAATGAGCAGTTCTTC.